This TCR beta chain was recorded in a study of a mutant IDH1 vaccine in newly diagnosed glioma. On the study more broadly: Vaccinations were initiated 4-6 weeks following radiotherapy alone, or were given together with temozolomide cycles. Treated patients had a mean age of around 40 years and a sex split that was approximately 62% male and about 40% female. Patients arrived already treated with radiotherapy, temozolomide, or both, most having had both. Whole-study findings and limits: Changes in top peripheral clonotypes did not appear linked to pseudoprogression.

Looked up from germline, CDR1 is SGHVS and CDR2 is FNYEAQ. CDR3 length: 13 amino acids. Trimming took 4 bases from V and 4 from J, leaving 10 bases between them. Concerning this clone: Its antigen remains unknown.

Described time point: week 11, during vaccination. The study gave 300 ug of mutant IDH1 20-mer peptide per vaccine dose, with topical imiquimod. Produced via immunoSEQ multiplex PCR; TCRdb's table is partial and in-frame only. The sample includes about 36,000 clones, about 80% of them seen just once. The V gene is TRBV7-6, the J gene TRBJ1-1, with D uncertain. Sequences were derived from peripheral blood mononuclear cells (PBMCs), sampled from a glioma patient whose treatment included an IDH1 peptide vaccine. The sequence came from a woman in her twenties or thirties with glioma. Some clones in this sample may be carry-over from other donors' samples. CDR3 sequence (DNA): TGTGCCAGCAGCTGGAAGGCCTTCACTGAAGCTTTCTTT. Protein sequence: CASSWKAFTEAFF. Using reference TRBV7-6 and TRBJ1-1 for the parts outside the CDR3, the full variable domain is GAGVSQSPRYKVTKRGQDVALRCDPISGHVSLYWYRQALGQGPEFLTYFNYEAQQDKSGLPNDRFSAERPEGSISTLTIQRTEQRDSAMYRCASSWKAFTEAFFGQGTRLTVV.